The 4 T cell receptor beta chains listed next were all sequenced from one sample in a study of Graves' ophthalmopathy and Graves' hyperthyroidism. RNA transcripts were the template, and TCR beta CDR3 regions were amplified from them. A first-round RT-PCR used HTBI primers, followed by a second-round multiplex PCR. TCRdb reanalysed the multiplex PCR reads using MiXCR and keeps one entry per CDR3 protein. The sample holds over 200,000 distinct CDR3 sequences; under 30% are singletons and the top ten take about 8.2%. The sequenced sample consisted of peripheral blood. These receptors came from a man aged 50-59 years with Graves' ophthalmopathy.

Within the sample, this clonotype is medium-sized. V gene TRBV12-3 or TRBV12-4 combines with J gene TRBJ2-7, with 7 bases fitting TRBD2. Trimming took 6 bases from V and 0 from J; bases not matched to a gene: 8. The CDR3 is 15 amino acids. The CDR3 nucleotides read TGTGCCAGCAGCCCCAGGGAGGGTTACTCCTACGAGCAGTACTTC. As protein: CASSPREGYSYEQYF.

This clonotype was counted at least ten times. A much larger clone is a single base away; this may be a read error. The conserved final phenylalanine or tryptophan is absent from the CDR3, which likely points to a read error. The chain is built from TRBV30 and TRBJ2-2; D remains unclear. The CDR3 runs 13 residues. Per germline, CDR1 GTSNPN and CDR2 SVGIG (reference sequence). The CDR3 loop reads CVHSLQLGGELFL. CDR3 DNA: TGTGTCCATTCCCTACAACTGGGCGGGGAGCTGTTTCTT.

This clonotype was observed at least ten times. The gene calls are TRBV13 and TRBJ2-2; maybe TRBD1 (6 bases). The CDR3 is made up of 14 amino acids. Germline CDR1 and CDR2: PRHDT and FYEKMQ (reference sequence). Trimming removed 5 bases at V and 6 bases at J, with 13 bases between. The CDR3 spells CASSNTGMSGELFF. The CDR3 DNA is TGTGCCAGCAGCAACACAGGGATGTCCGGGGAGCTGTTTTTT.

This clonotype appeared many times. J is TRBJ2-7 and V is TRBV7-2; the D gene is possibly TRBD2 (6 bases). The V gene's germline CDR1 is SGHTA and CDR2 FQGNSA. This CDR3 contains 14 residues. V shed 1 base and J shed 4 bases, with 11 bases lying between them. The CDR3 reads CASSLGRREYEQYF. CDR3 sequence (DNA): TGTGCCAGCAGCTTAGGGCGGAGGGAGTACGAGCAGTACTTC.